This TCR beta chain was documented in a study of T cells after yellow fever vaccination. This clonotype came up many times. As yet, its antigen is unknown. General study findings and limits: A weaker secondary response peaked on day 5, the primary on day 15.

A single record per CDR3 protein comes from TCRdb applying MiXCR to the 5' RACE reads. This sample has 300,000 to 350,000 distinct CDR3 sequences; roughly 4.3% occur once, and the top ten carry approximately 25%. Germline CDR1 ENHRY, CDR2 SYGVKD. V dropped 0 bases and J dropped 5 bases, with 11 bases sitting between them. The CDR3 runs to 15 residues. The source was PBMCs, collected 5 days after the yellow fever booster vaccination. The receptor was isolated from a man between 18 and 35 years old who received the YFV17D yellow fever vaccine. This chain joins TRBV10-3 and TRBJ2-1, with D perhaps matching TRBD2 (7 bases). The CDR3 loop is CAISESSGDNNEQFF. DNA of the CDR3: TGTGCCATCAGTGAGTCGAGCGGGGACAACAATGAGCAGTTCTTC.